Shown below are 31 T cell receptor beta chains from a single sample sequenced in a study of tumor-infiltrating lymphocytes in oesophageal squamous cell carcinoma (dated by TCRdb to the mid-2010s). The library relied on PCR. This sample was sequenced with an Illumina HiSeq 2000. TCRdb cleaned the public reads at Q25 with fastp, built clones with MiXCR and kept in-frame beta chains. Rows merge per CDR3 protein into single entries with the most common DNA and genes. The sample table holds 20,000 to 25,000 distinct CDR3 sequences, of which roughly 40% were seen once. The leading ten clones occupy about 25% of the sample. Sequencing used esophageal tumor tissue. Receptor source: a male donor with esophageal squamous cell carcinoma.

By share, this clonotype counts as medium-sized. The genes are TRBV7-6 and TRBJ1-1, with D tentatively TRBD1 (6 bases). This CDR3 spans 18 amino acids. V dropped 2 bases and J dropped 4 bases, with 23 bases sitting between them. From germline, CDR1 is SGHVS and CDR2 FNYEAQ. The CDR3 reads CASSLFGPGGGPGTEAFF. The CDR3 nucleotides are TGTGCCAGCAGCTTATTCGGACCGGGTGGGGGCCCGGGCACTGAAGCTTTCTTT.

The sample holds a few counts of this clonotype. This CDR3 reads CSARDFTGSGANVLTF. The CDR3 DNA reads TGCAGTGCTAGAGATTTTACAGGGTCTGGGGCCAACGTCCTGACTTTC. This sequence joins TRBV20-1 and TRBJ2-6; TRBD1 is a possible D gene (6 bases). This CDR3 region has 16 residues. The V end lost 0 bases, the J end lost 1 base, and 10 bases lay between the germline ends. CDR1 and CDR2 from the germline V gene are DFQATT and SNEGSKA (reference sequence).

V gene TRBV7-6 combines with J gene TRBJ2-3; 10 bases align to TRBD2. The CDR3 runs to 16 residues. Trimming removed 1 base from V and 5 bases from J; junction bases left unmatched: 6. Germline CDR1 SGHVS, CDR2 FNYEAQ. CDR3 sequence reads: CASSLVSGGAKDTQYF. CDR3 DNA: TGTGCCAGCAGCTTAGTCAGCGGGGGGGCAAAAGATACGCAGTATTTT.

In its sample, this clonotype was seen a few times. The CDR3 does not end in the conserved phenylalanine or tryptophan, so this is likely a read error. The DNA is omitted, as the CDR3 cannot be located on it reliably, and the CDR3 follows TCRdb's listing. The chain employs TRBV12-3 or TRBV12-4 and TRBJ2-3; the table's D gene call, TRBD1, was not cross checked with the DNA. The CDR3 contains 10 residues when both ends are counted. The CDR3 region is CASTSDRTAL.

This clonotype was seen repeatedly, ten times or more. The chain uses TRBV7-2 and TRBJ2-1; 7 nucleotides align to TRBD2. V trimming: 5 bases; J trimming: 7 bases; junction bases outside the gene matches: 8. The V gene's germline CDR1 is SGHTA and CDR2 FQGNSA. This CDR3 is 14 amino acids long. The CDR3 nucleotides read TGTGCCAGCAGCCCCCGCGGGGGAATGAATGAGCAGTTCTTC. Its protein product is CASSPRGGMNEQFF.

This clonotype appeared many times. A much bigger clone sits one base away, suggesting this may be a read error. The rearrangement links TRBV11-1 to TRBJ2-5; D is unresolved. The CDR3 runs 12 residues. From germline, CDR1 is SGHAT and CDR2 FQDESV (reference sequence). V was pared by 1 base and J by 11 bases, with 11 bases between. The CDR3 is CASSLVSNEQYF. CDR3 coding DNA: TGTGCCAGCAGCTTAGTCTCAAATGAGCAGTACTTC.

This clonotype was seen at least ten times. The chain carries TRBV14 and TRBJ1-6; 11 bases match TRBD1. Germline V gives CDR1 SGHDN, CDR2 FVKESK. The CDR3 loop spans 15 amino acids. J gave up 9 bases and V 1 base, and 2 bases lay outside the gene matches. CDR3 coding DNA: TGTGCCAGCAGCCAAGTCGGGACAGGGGGTTCACCCCTCCACTTT. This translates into CASSQVGTGGSPLHF.

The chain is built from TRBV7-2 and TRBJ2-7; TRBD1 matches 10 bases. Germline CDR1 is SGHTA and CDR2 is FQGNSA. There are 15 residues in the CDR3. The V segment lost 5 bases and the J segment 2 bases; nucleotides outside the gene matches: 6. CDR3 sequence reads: CASSVWTGGTYEQYF. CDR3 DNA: TGTGCCAGCAGCGTATGGACAGGGGGAACCTACGAGCAGTACTTC.

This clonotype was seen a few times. DNA of the CDR3: TGTGCCAGCAGCGTCCAGGGGGCGTCCGCAGATACGCAGTATTTT. Its translation is CASSVQGASADTQYF. The chain is built from TRBV9 and TRBJ2-3; 8 nucleotides line up with TRBD1. The germline CDR1 and CDR2 sequences are SGDLS and YYNGEE. The CDR3 contains 15 residues. With 2 bases clipped from V and 4 bases from J, the junction kept 6 bases outside the gene matches.

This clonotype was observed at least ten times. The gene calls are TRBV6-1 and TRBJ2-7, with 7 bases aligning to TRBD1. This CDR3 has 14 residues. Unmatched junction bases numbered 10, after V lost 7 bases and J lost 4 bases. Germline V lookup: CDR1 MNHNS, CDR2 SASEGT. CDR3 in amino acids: CASTLRGSKYEQYF. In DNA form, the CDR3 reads TGTGCCAGCACCCTCAGGGGGTCGAAATACGAGCAGTACTTC.

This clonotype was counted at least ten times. The CDR3 DNA follows: TGCGCCAGCAGCTTGACAGAAAAGTACGAGCAGTACTTC. Translation: CASSLTEKYEQYF. The chain recombines TRBV5-1 with TRBJ2-7; D is ambiguous. Germline V gene data show CDR1 as SGHRS and CDR2 as YFSETQ. The CDR3 is 13 amino acids. V dropped 1 base and J dropped 4 bases, with 9 bases sitting between them. Together with reference TRBV5-1 and TRBJ2-7, the CDR3 gives the full variable domain: KAGVTQTPRYLIKTRGQQVTLSCSPISGHRSVSWYQQTPGQGLQFLFEYFSETQRNKGNFPGRFSGRQFSNSRSEMNVSTLELGDSALYLCASSLTEKYEQYFGPGTRLTVT.

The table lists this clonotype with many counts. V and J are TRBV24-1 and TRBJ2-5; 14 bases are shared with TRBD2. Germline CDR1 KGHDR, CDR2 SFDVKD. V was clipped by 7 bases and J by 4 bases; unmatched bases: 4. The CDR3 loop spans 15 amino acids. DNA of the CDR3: TGTGCCACCAGCCTCGGGACTAGCGGGAGAGAGACCCAGTACTTC. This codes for CATSLGTSGRETQYF.

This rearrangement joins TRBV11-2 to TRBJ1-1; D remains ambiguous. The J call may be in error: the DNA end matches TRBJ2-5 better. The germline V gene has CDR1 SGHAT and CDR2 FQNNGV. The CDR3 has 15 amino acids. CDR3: CASSLRVAEQETQYF. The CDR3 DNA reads TGTGCCAGCAGCTTAAGGGTCGCGGAGCAAGAGACCCAGTACTTC.

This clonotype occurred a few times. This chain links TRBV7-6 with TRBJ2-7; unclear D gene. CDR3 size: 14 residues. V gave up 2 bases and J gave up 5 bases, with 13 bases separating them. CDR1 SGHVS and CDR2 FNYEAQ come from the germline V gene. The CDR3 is CASSLFKELNEQYF. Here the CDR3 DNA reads TGTGCCAGCAGCTTATTCAAGGAGCTTAACGAGCAGTACTTC.

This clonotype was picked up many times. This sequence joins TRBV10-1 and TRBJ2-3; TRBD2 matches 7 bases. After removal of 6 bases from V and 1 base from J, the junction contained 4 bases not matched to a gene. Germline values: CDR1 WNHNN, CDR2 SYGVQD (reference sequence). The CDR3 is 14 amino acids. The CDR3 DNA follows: TGCGCCAGCAGGGCGGGAGACGGCACAGATACGCAGTATTTT. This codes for CASRAGDGTDTQYF.

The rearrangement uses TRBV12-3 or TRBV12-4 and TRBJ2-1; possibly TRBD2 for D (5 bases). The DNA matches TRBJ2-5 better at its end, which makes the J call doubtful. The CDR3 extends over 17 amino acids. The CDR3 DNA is TGTGCCAGCAGCCTAGAGGGATGGCGGCCCAGCCAAGAGACCCAGTACTTC. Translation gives CASSLEGWRPSQETQYF.

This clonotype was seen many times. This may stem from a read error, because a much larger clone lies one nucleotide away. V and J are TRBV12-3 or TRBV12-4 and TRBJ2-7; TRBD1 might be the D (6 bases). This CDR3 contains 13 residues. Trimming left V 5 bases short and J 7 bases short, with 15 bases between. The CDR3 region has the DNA TGTGCCAGCAGTCCCCACACAGGGAATGAGCAGTACTTC. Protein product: CASSPHTGNEQYF.

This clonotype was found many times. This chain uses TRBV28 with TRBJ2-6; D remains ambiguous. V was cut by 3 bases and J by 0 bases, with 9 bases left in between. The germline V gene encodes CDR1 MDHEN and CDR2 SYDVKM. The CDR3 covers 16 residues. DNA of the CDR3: TGTGCCAGCAGTTTCAGGCTTATCTCTGGGGCCAACGTCCTGACTTTC. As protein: CASSFRLISGANVLTF. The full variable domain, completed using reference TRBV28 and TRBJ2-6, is DVKVTQSSRYLVKRTGEKVFLECVQDMDHENMFWYRQDPGLGLRLIYFSYDVKMKEKGDIPEGYSVSREKKERFSLILESASTNQTSMYLCASSFRLISGANVLTFGAGSRLTVL.

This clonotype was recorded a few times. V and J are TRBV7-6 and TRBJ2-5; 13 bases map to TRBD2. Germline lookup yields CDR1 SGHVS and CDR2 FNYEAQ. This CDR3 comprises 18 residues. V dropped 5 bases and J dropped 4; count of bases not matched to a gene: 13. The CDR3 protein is CASSPGPGLAGDRETQYF. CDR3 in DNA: TGTGCCAGCAGCCCCGGGCCTGGACTAGCGGGAGACCGAGAGACCCAGTACTTC.

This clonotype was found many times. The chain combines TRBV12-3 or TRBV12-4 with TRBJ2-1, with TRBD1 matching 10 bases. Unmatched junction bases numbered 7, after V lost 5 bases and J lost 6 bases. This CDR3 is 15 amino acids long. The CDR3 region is CASSLSGTGANEQFF. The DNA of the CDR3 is TGTGCCAGCAGTCTTAGCGGGACAGGGGCCAATGAGCAGTTCTTC.

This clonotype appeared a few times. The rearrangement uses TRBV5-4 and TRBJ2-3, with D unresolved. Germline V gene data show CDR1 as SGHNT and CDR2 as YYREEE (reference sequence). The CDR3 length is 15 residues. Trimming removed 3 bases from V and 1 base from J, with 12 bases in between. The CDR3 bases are TGTGCCAGCAGCTCCCTCTTGAGTGGCACAGATACGCAGTATTTT. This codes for CASSSLLSGTDTQYF.

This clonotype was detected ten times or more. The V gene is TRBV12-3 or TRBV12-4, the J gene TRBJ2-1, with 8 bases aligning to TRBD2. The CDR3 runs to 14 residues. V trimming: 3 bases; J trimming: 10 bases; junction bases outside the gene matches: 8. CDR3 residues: CASSLLSAGGEQFF. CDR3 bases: TGTGCCAGCAGTTTGCTTTCCGCGGGGGGAGAGCAGTTCTTC.

This CDR3 reads CASSVSGGQFF. For the CDR3, the DNA is TGTGCCAGCAGCGTTAGCGGGGGGCAGTTCTTC. This chain joins TRBV7-8 and TRBJ2-1, with 9 positions matching TRBD2. The CDR3 covers 11 residues. The trim removed 5 bases at V and 12 bases at J, leaving 2 bases unmatched. Germline V CDR1 and CDR2: SGHVS, FQNEAQ.

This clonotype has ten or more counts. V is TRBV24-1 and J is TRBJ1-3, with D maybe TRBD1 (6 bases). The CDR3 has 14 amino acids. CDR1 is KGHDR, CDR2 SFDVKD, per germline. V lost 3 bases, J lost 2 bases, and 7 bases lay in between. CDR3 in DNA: TGTGCCACCAGTGATCACAGGGCTGGAAACACCATATATTTT. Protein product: CATSDHRAGNTIYF.

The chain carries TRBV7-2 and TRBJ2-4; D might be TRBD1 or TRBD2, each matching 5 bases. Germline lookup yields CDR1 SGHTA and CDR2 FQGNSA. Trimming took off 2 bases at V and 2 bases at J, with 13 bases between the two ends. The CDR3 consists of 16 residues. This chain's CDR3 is CASSLTGQSTKNIQYF. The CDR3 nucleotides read TGTGCCAGCAGCTTAACGGGGCAAAGCACCAAAAACATTCAGTACTTC.

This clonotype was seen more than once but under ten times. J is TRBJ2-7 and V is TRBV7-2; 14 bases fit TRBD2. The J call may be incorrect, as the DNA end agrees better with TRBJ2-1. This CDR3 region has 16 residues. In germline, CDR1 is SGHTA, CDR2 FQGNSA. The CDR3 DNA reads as TGTGCCAGCAGCACTCGGACTAGCGGGAGGTACAATGAGCAGTTCTTC. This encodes CASSTRTSGRYNEQFF.

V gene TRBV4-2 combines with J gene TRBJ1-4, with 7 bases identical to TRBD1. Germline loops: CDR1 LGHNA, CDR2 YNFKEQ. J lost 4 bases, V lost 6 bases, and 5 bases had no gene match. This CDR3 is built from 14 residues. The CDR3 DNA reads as TGTGCCAGCAGAGAACAGGGGAGTAATGAAAAACTGTTTTTT. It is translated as CASREQGSNEKLFF.

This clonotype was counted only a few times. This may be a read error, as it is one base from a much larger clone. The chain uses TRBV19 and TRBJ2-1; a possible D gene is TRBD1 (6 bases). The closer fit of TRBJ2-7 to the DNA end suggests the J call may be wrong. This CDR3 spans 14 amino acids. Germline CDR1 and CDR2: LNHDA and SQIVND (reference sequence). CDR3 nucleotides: TGTGCCAGTAGTAAATGGACAGCCTACAATGAGCAGTACTTC. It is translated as CASSKWTAYNEQYF.

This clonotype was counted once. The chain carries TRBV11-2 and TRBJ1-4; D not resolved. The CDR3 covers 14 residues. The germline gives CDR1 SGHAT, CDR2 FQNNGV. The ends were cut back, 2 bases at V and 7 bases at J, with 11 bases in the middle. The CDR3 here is CASSLRQKFEKLFF. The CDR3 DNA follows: TGTGCCAGCAGCTTAAGGCAGAAGTTTGAAAAACTGTTTTTT.

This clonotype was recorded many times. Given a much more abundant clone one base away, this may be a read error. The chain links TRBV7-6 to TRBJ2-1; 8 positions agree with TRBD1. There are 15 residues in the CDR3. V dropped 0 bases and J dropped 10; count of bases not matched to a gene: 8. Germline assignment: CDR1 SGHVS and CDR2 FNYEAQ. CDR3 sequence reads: CASSLAGQGDSEQFF. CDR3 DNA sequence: TGTGCCAGCAGCTTAGCAGGACAGGGCGATTCCGAGCAGTTCTTC.

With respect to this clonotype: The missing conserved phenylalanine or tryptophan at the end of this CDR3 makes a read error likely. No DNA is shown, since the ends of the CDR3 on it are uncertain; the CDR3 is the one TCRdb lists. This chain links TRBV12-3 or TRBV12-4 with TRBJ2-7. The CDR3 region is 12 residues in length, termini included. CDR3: CASRQTATSSTL.